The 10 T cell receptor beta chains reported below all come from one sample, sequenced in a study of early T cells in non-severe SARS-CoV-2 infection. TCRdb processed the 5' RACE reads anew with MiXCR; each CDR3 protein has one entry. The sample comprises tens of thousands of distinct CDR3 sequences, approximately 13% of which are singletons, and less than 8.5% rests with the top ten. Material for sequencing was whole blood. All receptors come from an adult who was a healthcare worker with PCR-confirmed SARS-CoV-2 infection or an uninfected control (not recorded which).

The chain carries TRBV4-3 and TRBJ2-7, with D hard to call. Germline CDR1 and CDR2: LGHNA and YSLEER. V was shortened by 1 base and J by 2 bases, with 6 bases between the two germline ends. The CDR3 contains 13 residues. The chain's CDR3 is CASSQGATYEQYF. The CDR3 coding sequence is TGCGCCAGCAGCCAAGGGGCTACCTACGAGCAGTACTTC.

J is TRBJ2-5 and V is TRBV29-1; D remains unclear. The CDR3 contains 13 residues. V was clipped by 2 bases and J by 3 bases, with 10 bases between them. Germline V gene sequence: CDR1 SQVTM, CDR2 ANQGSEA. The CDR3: CSVEFLQKETQYF. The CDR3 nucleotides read TGCAGCGTTGAATTCCTCCAAAAAGAGACCCAGTACTTC. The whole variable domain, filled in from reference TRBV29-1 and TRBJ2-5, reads SAVISQKPSRDICQRGTSLTIQCQVDSQVTMMFWYRQQPGQSLTLIATANQGSEATYESGFVIDKFPISRPNLTFSTLTVSNMSPEDSSIYLCSVEFLQKETQYFGPGTRLLVL.

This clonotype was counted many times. The CDR3 DNA sequence: TGCAGTGCTAGAGATCCGACTAGCGGGAGTCTAGATGAGCAGTTCTTC. The encoded protein is CSARDPTSGSLDEQFF. V usage is TRBV20-1 and J usage is TRBJ2-1; TRBD2 aligns across 12 bases. Germline lookup yields CDR1 DFQATT and CDR2 SNEGSKA (reference sequence). The CDR3 length is 16 residues. With V trimmed by 0 bases and J by 8 bases, 8 bases remained unmatched.

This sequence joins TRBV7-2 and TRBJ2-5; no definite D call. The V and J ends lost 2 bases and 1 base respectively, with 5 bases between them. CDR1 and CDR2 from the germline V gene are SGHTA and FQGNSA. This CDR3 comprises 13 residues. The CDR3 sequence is CASSLSVQETQYF. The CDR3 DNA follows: TGTGCCAGCAGCTTAAGTGTCCAAGAGACCCAGTACTTC.

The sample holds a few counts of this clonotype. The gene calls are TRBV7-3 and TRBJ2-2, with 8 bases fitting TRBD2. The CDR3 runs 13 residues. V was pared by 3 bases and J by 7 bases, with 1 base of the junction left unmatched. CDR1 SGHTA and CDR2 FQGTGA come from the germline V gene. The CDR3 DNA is TGTGCCAGCAGCTTCGGGGGGGTCGGGGAGCTGTTTTTT. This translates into CASSFGGVGELFF.

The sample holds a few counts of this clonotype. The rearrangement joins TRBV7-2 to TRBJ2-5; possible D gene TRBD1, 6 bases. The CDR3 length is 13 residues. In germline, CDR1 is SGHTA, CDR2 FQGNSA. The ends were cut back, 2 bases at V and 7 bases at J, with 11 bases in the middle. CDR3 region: CASSLRQDRTQYF. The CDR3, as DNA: TGTGCCAGCAGCTTAAGACAGGACAGGACCCAGTACTTC.

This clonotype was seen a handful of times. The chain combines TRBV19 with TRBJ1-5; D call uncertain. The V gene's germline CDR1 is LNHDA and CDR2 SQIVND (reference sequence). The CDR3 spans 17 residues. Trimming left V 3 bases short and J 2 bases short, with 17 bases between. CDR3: CASSILEGPIGNQPQHF. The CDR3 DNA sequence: TGTGCCAGTAGTATCTTAGAAGGACCCATTGGCAATCAGCCCCAGCATTTT.

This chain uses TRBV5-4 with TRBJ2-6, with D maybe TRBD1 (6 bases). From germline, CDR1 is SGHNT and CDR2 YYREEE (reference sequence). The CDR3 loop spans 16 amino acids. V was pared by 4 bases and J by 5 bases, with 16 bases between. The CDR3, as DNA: TGTGCCAGCAGCCCCGGACAGCAAAGGAGGGCCAACGTCCTGACTTTC. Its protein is CASSPGQQRRANVLTF.

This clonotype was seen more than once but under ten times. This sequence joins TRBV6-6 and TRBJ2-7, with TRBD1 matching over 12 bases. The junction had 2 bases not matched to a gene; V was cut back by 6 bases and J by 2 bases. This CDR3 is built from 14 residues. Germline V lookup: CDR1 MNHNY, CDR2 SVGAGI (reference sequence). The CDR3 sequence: CASRGQGATYEQYF. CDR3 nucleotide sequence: TGTGCCAGCAGGGGACAGGGGGCCACCTACGAGCAGTACTTC.

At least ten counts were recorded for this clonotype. The CDR3 DNA reads as TGTGCCAGCAGCTTGACAGATACGCAGTATTTT. Its protein product is CASSLTDTQYF. The chain links TRBV18 to TRBJ2-3, with D uncertain. V shed 8 bases and J shed 3 bases, with 6 bases lying between them. The CDR3 is 11 amino acids. The germline V gene has CDR1 KGHSH and CDR2 LQKENI. Looking up the rest from reference TRBV18 and TRBJ2-3 gives the full variable domain: NAGVMQNPRHLVRRRGQEARLRCSPMKGHSHVYWYRQLPEEGLKFMVYLQKENIIDESGMPKERFSAEFPKEGPSILRIQQVVRGDSAAYFCASSLTDTQYFGPGTRLTVL.